This TCR beta chain was sequenced for a study of T cells after posttransplantation cyclophosphamide. Only in-frame clones appear in the TCRdb table, and some are missing; sequencing was by immunoSEQ multiplex PCR. The data show 7,500 to 8,000 clones, with none appearing a single time. This clone showed up many times. Its antigen remains unidentified. Regarding the study as a whole: TRB clonality was highly associated with recipient CMV seropositivity and reactivation. Later post-transplant blood repertoires were often dominated by donor CD8+ memory clones. Tissue-infiltrating T cells from skin or gut overlapped little with blood T cells.

Germline V gives CDR1 MDHEN, CDR2 SYDVKM. Trimming removed 2 bases from V and 0 bases from J; junction bases left unmatched: 6. CDR3 length: 16 amino acids. Busulfan-fludarabine conditioning, marrow transplant, and cyclophosphamide on days +3 and +4 were administered. V and J are TRBV28 and TRBJ2-5, with TRBD2 matching 7 bases. This clonotype was sampled from a male patient aged 18-30 years who received an allogeneic stem cell transplant from an unrelated donor, was CMV-positive, and had acute and chronic GVHD. The T cells may partly be graft donor cells. The material was PBMCs, obtained after allogeneic stem cell transplant with posttransplant cyclophosphamide. This chain's CDR3 is CASSLGGDLYQETQYF. The CDR3 DNA reads as TGTGCCAGCAGTTTAGGGGGGGACTTGTACCAAGAGACCCAGTACTTC.